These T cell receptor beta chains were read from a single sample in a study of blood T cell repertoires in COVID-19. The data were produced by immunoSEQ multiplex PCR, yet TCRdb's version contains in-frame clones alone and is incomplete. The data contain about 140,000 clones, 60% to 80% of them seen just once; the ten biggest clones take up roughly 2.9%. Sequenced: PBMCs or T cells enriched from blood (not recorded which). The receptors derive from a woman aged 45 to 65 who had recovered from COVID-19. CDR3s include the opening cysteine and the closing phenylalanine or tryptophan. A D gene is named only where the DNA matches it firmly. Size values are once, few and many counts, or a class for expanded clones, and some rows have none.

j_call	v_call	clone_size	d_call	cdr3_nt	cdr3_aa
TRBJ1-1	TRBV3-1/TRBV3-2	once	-	TGTGCCAGCAGCCATTCTGAGACTGAAGCTTTCTTT	CASSHSETEAFF
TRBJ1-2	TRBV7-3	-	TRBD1	TGTGCCAGCAGCTCCGGACAGGGGAGCTACACCTTC	CASSSGQGSYTF
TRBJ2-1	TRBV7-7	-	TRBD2	TGTGCCAGCAGCCCAAGACTAGCGTCCTACAATGAGCAGTTCTTC	CASSPRLASYNEQFF
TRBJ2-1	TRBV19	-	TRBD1	TGTGCCAGTAGTCCCCGGACAGGGATGTCGTTCTTC	CASSPRTGMSFF
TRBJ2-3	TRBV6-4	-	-	TGTGCCAGCAGCCCCTATGGGGGGGGCGGCACAGATACGCAGTATTTT	CASSPYGGGGTDTQYF
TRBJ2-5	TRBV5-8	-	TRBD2	TGTGCCAGCAGCGCCCTAGCGGGGGGGCAAGAGACCCAGTACTTC	CASSALAGGQETQYF
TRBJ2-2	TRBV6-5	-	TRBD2	TGTGCCTCCTTGAAGCGGGGCCGAGGTTCCGGGGAGCTGTTTTTT	CASLKRGRGSGELFF
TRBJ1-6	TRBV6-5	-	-	TGTGCCAGCAGGAACAGGCCTTCGGACTCACCCCTCCACTTT	CASRNRPSDSPLHF
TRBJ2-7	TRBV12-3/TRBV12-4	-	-	TGTGCCAGCAGCCTTGGGCTGCCCAGGGAGCAGTACTTC	CASSLGLPREQYF
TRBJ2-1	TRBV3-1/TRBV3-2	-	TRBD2	TGTGCCAGCAGCCCAGGACTAGCGGGGCTCTACAATGAGCAGTTCTTC	CASSPGLAGLYNEQFF
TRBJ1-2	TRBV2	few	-	TGTGCCAGCATCGGCCGGGACACTAACTATGGCTACACCTTC	CASIGRDTNYGYTF
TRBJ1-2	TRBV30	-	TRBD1	TGTGCCTGGAGCCCGGACAGGGGCAACTATGGCTACACCTTC	CAWSPDRGNYGYTF
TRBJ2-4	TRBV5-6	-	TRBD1	TGTGCCAGCAGCTTGGTCCGGGACAGCTTTGAGTATCCCAAAAACATTCAGTACTTC	CASSLVRDSFEYPKNIQYF
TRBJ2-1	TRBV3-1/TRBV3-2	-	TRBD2	TGTGCCAGCAGCCAAGATCCCGGTAGCGGGGCCTACAATGAGCAGTTCTTC	CASSQDPGSGAYNEQFF
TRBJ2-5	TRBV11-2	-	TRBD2	TGTGCCAGCAGCAAGGGACTAGCGTCGGAGACCCAGTACTTC	CASSKGLASETQYF
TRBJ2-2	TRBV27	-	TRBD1	TGTGCCAGCAGTTCAGGGGGCAAAATCGGGGAGCTGTTTTTT	CASSSGGKIGELFF
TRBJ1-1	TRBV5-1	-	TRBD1	TGCGCCAGCAGCCCGGGACAGGGAGGCACTGAAGCTTTCTTT	CASSPGQGGTEAFF